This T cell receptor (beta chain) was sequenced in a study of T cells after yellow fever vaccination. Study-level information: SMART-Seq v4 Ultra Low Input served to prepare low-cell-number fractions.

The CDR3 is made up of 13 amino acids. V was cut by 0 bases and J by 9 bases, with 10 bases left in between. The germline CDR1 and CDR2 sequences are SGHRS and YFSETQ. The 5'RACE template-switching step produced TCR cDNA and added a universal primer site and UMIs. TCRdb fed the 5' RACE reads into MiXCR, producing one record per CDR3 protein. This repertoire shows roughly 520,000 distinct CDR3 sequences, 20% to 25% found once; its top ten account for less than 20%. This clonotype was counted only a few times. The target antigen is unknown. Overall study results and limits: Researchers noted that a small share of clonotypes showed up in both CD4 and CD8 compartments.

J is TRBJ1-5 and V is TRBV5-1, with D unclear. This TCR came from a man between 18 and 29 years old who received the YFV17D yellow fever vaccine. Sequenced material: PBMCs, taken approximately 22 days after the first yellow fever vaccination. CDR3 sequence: CASSLEGNGPQHF. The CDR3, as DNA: TGCGCCAGCAGCTTGGAAGGGAACGGGCCCCAGCATTTT.